Below are 20 T cell receptor beta chains sequenced from a single sample in a study of blood T cell repertoires in COVID-19. TCRdb's copy holds only in-frame clones and misses some; the assay was immunoSEQ multiplex PCR. The table lists under 150,000 clones, 60% to 80% of them singletons. The specimen sequenced was PBMCs or T cells enriched from blood (not recorded which). All receptors derive from a woman aged 50 to 60 who had recovered from COVID-19.

Only one count was recorded for this clone. V gene TRBV11-3 combines with J gene TRBJ1-2; 9 positions match TRBD1. Trimming at V came to 6 bases and at J to 4 bases, leaving 15 bases not matched to a gene. This CDR3 is built from 17 residues. Germline-derived CDR1 and CDR2 are SGHNT and YENEEA. In DNA, the CDR3 is TGTGCCAGCAGTTTAAGGGCCACCGGGACAGGGAGCTATGGCTACACCTTC. Its translation: CASSLRATGTGSYGYTF. The full variable domain, rest sourced from reference TRBV11-3 and TRBJ1-2, is EAGVVQSPRYKIIEKKQPVAFWCNPISGHNTLYWYLQNLGQGPELLIRYENEEAVDDSQLPKDRFSAERLKGVDSTLKIQPAELGDSAVYLCASSLRATGTGSYGYTFGSGTRLTVV.

The V call is TRBV18, the J call TRBJ2-7; TRBD2 agrees at 10 bases. The V segment lost 4 bases and the J segment 4 bases; nucleotides outside the gene matches: 16. Germline V CDR1 and CDR2: KGHSH, LQKENI. The length of the CDR3 is 18 residues. CDR3 coding DNA: TGTGCCAGCTCACAGCCAGGGCTAGCGGGAGAAGGTTCATACGAGCAGTACTTC. This translates into CASSQPGLAGEGSYEQYF.

This rearrangement joins TRBV28 to TRBJ1-2; 12 bases align to TRBD1. The CDR3 consists of 15 residues. J lost 7 bases, V lost 3 bases, and 6 bases had no gene match. The germline gives CDR1 MDHEN, CDR2 SYDVKM. CDR3 nucleotides: TGTGCCAGCAGTTTGGGGACAGGGGGCCGCGGTGGCTACACCTTC. Translating it yields CASSLGTGGRGGYTF.

This sequence joins TRBV5-6 and TRBJ2-3, with 10 bases aligning to TRBD1. Germline V CDR1 and CDR2: SGHDT, YYEEEE. J was trimmed by 1 base and V by 4 bases; bases with no gene match: 3. The CDR3 loop spans 15 amino acids. CDR3: CASSDRGLGTDTQYF. DNA of the CDR3: TGTGCCAGCAGCGACAGGGGGCTGGGCACAGATACGCAGTATTTT.

In this sample, this clone turned up once. The chain links TRBV5-1 to TRBJ2-2, with TRBD2 as a possible D gene (5 bases). V lost 4 bases and J lost 6, with 13 bases in between. The CDR3 runs to 14 residues. Per germline, CDR1 SGHRS and CDR2 YFSETQ. As DNA, the CDR3 is TGCGCCAGCAGCGTGAGTGGGAGCTCCGGGGAGCTGTTTTTT. Translated, it gives CASSVSGSSGELFF.

The chain has TRBV11-3 and TRBJ1-5; D gene unclear. V was clipped by 0 bases and J by 3 bases, with 3 bases between them. Germline-derived CDR1 and CDR2 are SGHNT and YENEEA. The CDR3 runs 13 residues. CDR3 loop: CASSLDINQPQHF. CDR3 nucleotide sequence: TGTGCCAGCAGCTTAGACATCAATCAGCCCCAGCATTTT.

This chain links TRBV18 with TRBJ1-4; weak D call: TRBD1 (5 bases). V lost 8 bases and J 3 bases, leaving 10 bases between the germline ends. This CDR3 has 13 residues. Per the germline V gene, CDR1 is KGHSH and CDR2 is LQKENI. In DNA form, the CDR3 reads TGTGCCAGCCTACGACAGCCTAATGAAAAACTGTTTTTT. This gives the protein CASLRQPNEKLFF.

This chain uses TRBV19 with TRBJ1-4; D is unclear. The CDR3 has 12 residues. Trimming removed 3 bases from V and 8 bases from J, with 7 bases in between. CDR1 and CDR2 from the germline V gene are LNHDA and SQIVND (reference sequence). Here the CDR3 DNA reads TGTGCCAGTAGTATGGCTTCCGAAAAACTGTTTTTT. Encoded protein: CASSMASEKLFF.

CDR3 loop: CASSPPDRGVSGNTIYF. The CDR3 DNA sequence: TGTGCCAGCAGCCCCCCGGACAGGGGAGTTTCCGGAAACACCATATATTTT. V gene TRBV7-9 combines with J gene TRBJ1-3; 9 nucleotides line up with TRBD1. The CDR3 contains 17 residues. Germline CDR1 is SEHNR and CDR2 is FQNEAQ (reference sequence). The V gene end was trimmed by 5 bases and the J gene end by 4 bases; junction bases not matched to a gene: 12.

The rearrangement uses TRBV6-5 and TRBJ1-5, with D possibly matching TRBD1 (6 bases). Trimming left V 0 bases short and J 15 bases short, with 15 bases between. Germline CDR1 MNHEY, CDR2 SVGAGI. This CDR3 comprises 13 residues. CDR3 residues: CASSYSGGSGLHF. DNA of the CDR3: TGTGCCAGCAGTTACTCAGGGGGTTCTGGTTTGCATTTT.

This chain uses TRBV11-3 with TRBJ2-1, with TRBD2 matching over 10 bases. The CDR3 covers 17 residues. Germline-derived CDR1 and CDR2 are SGHNT and YENEEA. Losses at the gene ends were 2 bases for V and 6 bases for J; bases not matched to a gene: 10. CDR3 protein: CASSLTSGIQGVNEQFF. CDR3 DNA sequence: TGTGCCAGCAGCTTAACTAGCGGGATTCAAGGAGTCAATGAGCAGTTCTTC.

This clone was seen a single time. V is TRBV10-3 and J is TRBJ2-7; TRBD2 matches at 12 bases. The V gene's germline CDR1 is ENHRY and CDR2 SYGVKD. The CDR3 covers 12 residues. J gave up 5 bases and V 10 bases, and 3 bases lay outside the gene matches. In DNA, the CDR3 is TGTGCCACGCTAGCGGGAGGGGACGAGCAGTACTTC. Its protein product is CATLAGGDEQYF.

The CDR3 region has the DNA TGTGCCAGCAGCCAAGTCGGAGGCTCCACAGGGGAGACCCAGTACTTC. Translated, it gives CASSQVGGSTGETQYF. J is TRBJ2-5 and V is TRBV14, with D perhaps TRBD1 (6 bases). V dropped 1 base and J dropped 5 bases, with 17 bases sitting between them. CDR1 and CDR2 from the germline V gene are SGHDN and FVKESK. The length of the CDR3 is 16 residues. The full variable domain, with the rest looked up from reference TRBV14 and TRBJ2-5, is EAGVTQFPSHSVIEKGQTVTLRCDPISGHDNLYWYRRVMGKEIKFLLHFVKESKQDESGMPNNRFLAERTGGTYSTLKVQPAELEDSGVYFCASSQVGGSTGETQYFGPGTRLLVL.

The chain has TRBV7-3 and TRBJ2-2, with 9 nucleotides matching TRBD1. J gave up 6 bases and V 3 bases, and 2 bases lay outside the gene matches. The germline V gene has CDR1 SGHTA and CDR2 FQGTGA. The CDR3 length is 14 residues. CDR3 sequence reads: CASSFRQGAGELFF. DNA for the CDR3: TGTGCCAGCAGCTTCCGACAGGGGGCCGGGGAGCTGTTTTTT.

V usage is TRBV6-5 and J usage is TRBJ2-7; D perhaps matches TRBD1 (5 bases). The germline V and J ends were trimmed by 6 bases and 2 bases, with 17 bases remaining between them. The CDR3 contains 15 residues. CDR1 is MNHEY, CDR2 SVGAGI, per germline. CDR3: CASRRPETGAYEQYF. The CDR3 DNA reads TGTGCCAGCAGGAGGCCCGAAACAGGCGCCTACGAGCAGTACTTC.

The chain joins TRBV3-1 (or the pseudogene TRBV3-2) to TRBJ1-2; perhaps TRBD1 as D (5 bases). The CDR3 extends over 14 amino acids. Germline CDR1 and CDR2: LGHDT and YNNKEL (reference sequence). V gave up 2 bases and J gave up 4 bases, with 11 bases separating them. Here the CDR3 reads CASSQSDRIYGYTF. The CDR3 DNA is TGTGCCAGCAGCCAATCCGACAGAATCTATGGCTACACCTTC.

Of note for this clone: Within the sample, other DNA sequences also encode this same CDR3. This rearrangement joins TRBV9 to TRBJ2-5; D perhaps matches TRBD2 (5 bases). V lost 4 bases, J lost 1 base, and 8 bases lay in between. This CDR3 is built from 13 residues. Per germline, CDR1 SGDLS and CDR2 YYNGEE. The CDR3 bases are TGTGCCAGCAGCCCGAGGGTCCAAGAGACCCAGTACTTC. Its translation: CASSPRVQETQYF.

The gene calls are TRBV19 and TRBJ2-1, with D possibly TRBD1 on 5 matching bases. The V end was cut by 11 bases, the J end by 5 bases, with 13 bases between. This CDR3 spans 12 amino acids. Germline V gene lookup returns CDR1 LNHDA and CDR2 SQIVND (reference sequence). The DNA for the CDR3 is TGTGCCCTGGGTGGGGCTAACAATGAGCAGTTCTTC. This translates into CALGGANNEQFF.

The table lists this clone with many counts. The CDR3: CASSPRGYEQYF. In DNA, the CDR3 is TGTGCCAGCAGTCCCCGCGGGTACGAGCAGTACTTC. The J gene is TRBJ2-7, the V gene TRBV7-8; possible D gene TRBD2, 5 bases. The V end was cut by 6 bases, the J end by 4 bases, with 10 bases between. This CDR3 spans 12 amino acids. Per the germline V gene, CDR1 is SGHVS and CDR2 is FQNEAQ.

The chain is built from TRBV18 and TRBJ2-5, with D possibly TRBD1 on 6 matching bases. Germline assignment: CDR1 KGHSH and CDR2 LQKENI. The CDR3 runs 14 residues. The V end lost 5 bases, the J end lost 5 bases, and 15 bases lay between the germline ends. Here the CDR3 reads CASSADGTRETQYF. The DNA for the CDR3 is TGTGCCAGCTCAGCTGACGGGACACGGGAGACCCAGTACTTC.